These 32 T cell receptor beta chains were sequenced from one sample in a study of cytomegalovirus exposure and HLA in healthy donors. It was with 60 Vbeta and 13 Jbeta primers that the PCR ran. Method: immunoSEQ multiplex PCR; TCRdb's copy keeps in-frame clones and lacks some. The sample consists of around 100,000 clones, roughly three fifths of them appearing once. The sample was PBMCs. All receptors derive from a human donor in good health.

The chain joins TRBV28 to TRBJ2-5; TRBD1 aligns across 7 bases. Germline V gene lookup returns CDR1 MDHEN and CDR2 SYDVKM. The junction had 2 bases not matched to a gene; V was cut back by 4 bases and J by 6 bases. The CDR3 has 12 amino acids. The CDR3 sequence: CASSSGGKTQYF. CDR3 DNA sequence: TGTGCCAGCAGTTCAGGGGGAAAGACCCAGTACTTC.

The chain couples TRBV29-1 to TRBJ2-7; TRBD2 agrees at 9 bases. Unmatched junction bases numbered 7, after V lost 7 bases and J lost 0 bases. Germline CDR1 reads SQVTM; CDR2 reads ANQGSEA. This CDR3 contains 14 residues. Here the CDR3 DNA reads TGCAGCGGATATGAAGCGGGAGGCTCCTACGAGCAGTACTTC. Translating gives CSGYEAGGSYEQYF.

The V gene is TRBV5-1, the J gene TRBJ2-7; 11 bases map to TRBD2. Germline loops: CDR1 SGHRS, CDR2 YFSETQ. Trimming cost V 2 bases and J 0 bases; bases outside gene matches: 13. The CDR3 consists of 19 residues. This CDR3 reads CASSFSGTSGTKSSYEQYF. As DNA, the CDR3 is TGCGCCAGCAGCTTCTCCGGGACTAGCGGAACAAAGAGCTCCTACGAGCAGTACTTC.

The sample holds a few counts of this clone. The V gene is TRBV5-4, the J gene TRBJ2-2; TRBD2 aligns across 14 bases. The CDR3 totals 19 residues. Germline V gene lookup returns CDR1 SGHNT and CDR2 YYREEE (reference sequence). J lost 5 bases, V lost 0 bases, and 9 bases had no gene match. The CDR3 reads CASSLARFGLAGGTGELFF. DNA of the CDR3: TGTGCCAGCAGCTTGGCCAGATTCGGACTAGCGGGAGGTACCGGGGAGCTGTTTTTT. The variable domain in full, completed from reference TRBV5-4 and TRBJ2-2, reads ETGVTQSPTHLIKTRGQQVTLRCSSQSGHNTVSWYQQALGQGPQFIFQYYREEENGRGNFPPRFSGLQFPNYSSELNVNALELDDSALYLCASSLARFGLAGGTGELFFGEGSRLTVL.

This sequence joins TRBV5-4 and TRBJ2-7; 7 bases are shared with TRBD1. This CDR3 has 13 amino acids. Germline-derived CDR1 and CDR2 are SGHNT and YYREEE (reference sequence). J was trimmed by 7 bases and V by 3 bases; bases with no gene match: 7. The CDR3 nucleotides read TGTGCCAGCAGCTCCACGGACAGGCTAGAGCAGTACTTC. This translates into CASSSTDRLEQYF.

The chain employs TRBV19 and TRBJ1-5; possible D gene TRBD1, 6 bases. The CDR3 totals 15 residues. Germline V gene lookup returns CDR1 LNHDA and CDR2 SQIVND (reference sequence). The V end was cut by 1 base, the J end by 4 bases, with 11 bases between. The CDR3 region has the DNA TGTGCCAGTAGTATAGCGGGGCAGGGGAATCAGCCCCAGCATTTT. It encodes CASSIAGQGNQPQHF.

This chain connects TRBV5-6 to TRBJ2-7; 8 bases align to TRBD2. V was clipped by 0 bases and J by 4 bases; unmatched bases: 6. Germline V lookup: CDR1 SGHDT, CDR2 YYEEEE. The CDR3 runs 15 residues. CDR3 protein: CASSLAIAGIYEQYF. The CDR3 DNA is TGTGCCAGCAGCTTGGCTATAGCGGGGATATACGAGCAGTACTTC.

This clone appeared a few times. The CDR3 coding sequence is TGTGCCACCAGCAGAGATTTTGGGCTACAGGGGGGTAAAACTGAAGCTTTCTTT. Translation gives CATSRDFGLQGGKTEAFF. The chain uses TRBV15 and TRBJ1-1; 8 bases map to TRBD1. The V gene's germline CDR1 is LNHNV and CDR2 YYDKDF (reference sequence). The CDR3 is 18 residues long. After removal of 0 bases from V and 5 bases from J, the junction contained 14 bases not matched to a gene.

This clone has only a few counts. The genes are TRBV9 and TRBJ2-3; unclear D gene. The CDR3 contains 13 residues. The V gene's germline CDR1 is SGDLS and CDR2 YYNGEE. V lost 6 bases and J 0 bases, leaving 8 bases between the germline ends. This CDR3 is CASTPLSTDTQYF. CDR3 bases: TGTGCCAGCACCCCCTTGAGCACAGATACGCAGTATTTT.

This clone was observed a few times. The chain recombines TRBV19 with TRBJ1-5; a weak D match, TRBD1 (6 bases). Germline assignment: CDR1 LNHDA and CDR2 SQIVND (reference sequence). The CDR3 totals 15 residues. Trimming stripped 6 bases from V and 5 bases from J, with 17 bases between. In DNA, the CDR3 is TGTGCCAGTAGAGATGACAGGCCCTCAGATCAGCCCCAGCATTTT. Protein product: CASRDDRPSDQPQHF.

V usage is TRBV6-6 and J usage is TRBJ2-3; the D gene is possibly TRBD1 (6 bases). The CDR3 covers 15 residues. The V end was cut by 8 bases, the J end by 2 bases, with 17 bases between. Germline CDR1 and CDR2: MNHNY and SVGAGI (reference sequence). In DNA, the CDR3 is TGTGCCAGCCCCCCTCACAGGGCATCCACAGATACGCAGTATTTT. Translated, it gives CASPPHRASTDTQYF.

This clone was counted only a few times. One end of the junction fails to match germline, which may point to a read error. The same CDR3 is also encoded by other DNA sequences in this sample. The rearrangement uses TRBV5-4 and TRBJ2-7; TRBD2 agrees at 7 bases. The CDR3 spans 13 residues. The V gene's germline CDR1 is SGHNT and CDR2 YYREEE (reference sequence). The CDR3 reads CASSSGLHYEQYF. The CDR3 DNA is TGCGCCAGCAGCTCGGGACTACACTACGAGCAGTACTTC.

The gene calls are TRBV10-3 and TRBJ2-7; D possibly corresponds to TRBD2 (6 bases). Trimming left V 3 bases short and J 4 bases short, with 13 bases between. CDR1 is ENHRY and CDR2 is SYGVKD in the germline V gene. The CDR3 runs to 14 residues. The CDR3 here is CAISDLARQYEQYF. The CDR3 DNA reads as TGTGCCATCAGTGACCTAGCGCGACAATACGAGCAGTACTTC.

The chain recombines TRBV6-1 with TRBJ2-1; 9 bases align to TRBD2. With 4 bases clipped from V and 4 bases from J, the junction kept 8 bases outside the gene matches. CDR3 length: 16 amino acids. Germline CDR1 and CDR2: MNHNS and SASEGT. In DNA, the CDR3 is TGTGCCAGCAGTGTTAGCGGGAGCCCGCCGTACAATGAGCAGTTCTTC. Its translation: CASSVSGSPPYNEQFF.

The chain recombines TRBV7-9 with TRBJ2-4; TRBD2 is a possible D gene (5 bases). Germline values: CDR1 SEHNR, CDR2 FQNEAQ (reference sequence). This CDR3 contains 17 residues. The V and J ends lost 1 base and 0 bases respectively, with 13 bases between them. DNA for the CDR3: TGTGCCAGCAGCTTAGTGGAAAGCGGTCTAGCCAAAAACATTCAGTACTTC. Translating gives CASSLVESGLAKNIQYF.

This clone has just a few counts. This chain uses TRBV28 with TRBJ1-1; TRBD1 might be the D (5 bases). The CDR3 contains 11 residues. Trimming left V 6 bases short and J 6 bases short, with 8 bases between. Germline CDR1 is MDHEN and CDR2 is SYDVKM. CDR3 sequence reads: CASSLRAEAFF. The CDR3 DNA follows: TGTGCCAGCAGCCTCAGGGCTGAAGCTTTCTTT.

This clone has only a few counts. The chain employs TRBV7-9 and TRBJ2-5; D is uncertain. Germline CDR1 and CDR2: SEHNR and FQNEAQ (reference sequence). Trimming took off 10 bases at V and 3 bases at J, with 6 bases between the two ends. The CDR3 totals 10 residues. CDR3 protein: CATHKETQYF. The CDR3 DNA sequence: TGTGCCACGCACAAAGAGACCCAGTACTTC.

This clone has just a few counts. The J gene is TRBJ2-3, the V gene TRBV19, with 7 bases that match TRBD1. The junction had 12 bases not matched to a gene; V was cut back by 7 bases and J by 5 bases. This CDR3 spans 15 amino acids. Germline CDR1 LNHDA, CDR2 SQIVND (reference sequence). CDR3 in amino acids: CASTRGRGQGDTQYF. The CDR3, as DNA: TGTGCCAGTACGAGGGGAAGGGGGCAGGGAGATACGCAGTATTTT.

The chain combines TRBV5-6 with TRBJ2-1; 13 positions agree with TRBD2. This CDR3 contains 16 residues. Germline CDR1 is SGHDT and CDR2 is YYEEEE. After removal of 2 bases from V and 9 bases from J, the junction contained 8 bases not matched to a gene. In DNA, the CDR3 is TGTGCCAGCAGCTTAGAAGGTGGACTAGCGGGAGTTGAGCAGTTCTTC. It translates to CASSLEGGLAGVEQFF.

This clone was recorded once. The gene calls are TRBV6-5 and TRBJ1-2; 7 bases agree with TRBD1. V was pared by 1 base and J by 6 bases, with 2 bases of the junction left unmatched. CDR1 is MNHEY, CDR2 SVGAGI, per germline. This CDR3 spans 13 amino acids. The CDR3 protein is CASSYFTGDGYTF. CDR3 coding DNA: TGTGCCAGCAGTTACTTTACAGGGGATGGCTACACCTTC.

The table lists this clone with a few counts. This chain uses TRBV4-1 with TRBJ2-2, with 8 bases identical to TRBD1. CDR1 is MGHRA and CDR2 is YSYEKL in the germline V gene. This CDR3 has 17 amino acids. Trimming removed 5 bases from V and 1 base from J; junction bases left unmatched: 9. CDR3 bases: TGCGCCAGCAGCAAGCCGACGGACAGGGAGAACACCGGGGAGCTGTTTTTT. It specifies CASSKPTDRENTGELFF.

The V and J genes are TRBV28 and TRBJ1-5; no clear D gene. From germline, CDR1 is MDHEN and CDR2 SYDVKM. Trimming pared 8 bases from V and 4 bases from J, leaving 9 bases between. The CDR3 length is 12 residues. CDR3 amino acids: CASALLNQPQHF. CDR3 DNA: TGTGCCAGCGCATTGCTAAATCAGCCCCAGCATTTT.

This clone has a single count. The sample carries other DNA sequences with the same CDR3. The V call is TRBV5-1, the J call TRBJ2-1; TRBD2 matches 9 bases. Trimming took 0 bases from V and 4 from J; bases not matched to a gene: 2. Germline V gene data show CDR1 as SGHRS and CDR2 as YFSETQ. This CDR3 has 15 residues. The CDR3 DNA reads TGCGCCAGCAGCTTGGAGACTAGCGGTTACAATGAGCAGTTCTTC. Residues: CASSLETSGYNEQFF.

The V call is TRBV5-1, the J call TRBJ2-7; D is possibly TRBD1 (6 bases). With 2 bases removed from V and 0 bases from J, the gap between germline ends came to 9 bases. This CDR3 region has 14 residues. The V gene's germline CDR1 is SGHRS and CDR2 YFSETQ. In nucleotides, the CDR3 is TGCGCCAGCAGCTTTGTGGACAGCTCCTACGAGCAGTACTTC. This translates into CASSFVDSSYEQYF.

This chain joins TRBV2 and TRBJ2-7; D might be TRBD2 (5 bases). Germline V CDR1 and CDR2: SNHLY, FYNNEI. The CDR3 runs to 15 residues. Trimming left V 3 bases short and J 3 bases short, with 15 bases between. The CDR3 here is CASSETKGSFYEQYF. CDR3 DNA: TGTGCCAGCAGTGAGACTAAGGGATCCTTCTACGAGCAGTACTTC.

The rearrangement links TRBV2 to TRBJ2-5; TRBD1 agrees at 12 bases. Germline loops: CDR1 SNHLY, CDR2 FYNNEI. The CDR3 is made up of 16 amino acids. J gave up 2 bases and V 6 bases, and 7 bases lay outside the gene matches. CDR3 in DNA: TGTGCCAGCAGCGACGGGGACAGGGGGCGTCAAGAGACCCAGTACTTC. Protein: CASSDGDRGRQETQYF.

This clone was detected a few times. This sequence joins TRBV6-5 and TRBJ2-7; D possibly corresponds to TRBD2 (6 bases). The V end was cut by 6 bases, the J end by 4 bases, with 13 bases between. The CDR3 runs 13 residues. Per the germline V gene, CDR1 is MNHEY and CDR2 is SVGAGI. The CDR3 DNA is TGTGCCAGCAGAGCCGGGACTGAGTACGAGCAGTACTTC. This gives the protein CASRAGTEYEQYF.

The chain is built from TRBV15 and TRBJ2-1, with 11 nucleotides matching TRBD1. With 4 bases clipped from V and 7 bases from J, the junction kept 6 bases outside the gene matches. The CDR3 is made up of 15 amino acids. Germline CDR1 is LNHNV and CDR2 is YYDKDF (reference sequence). CDR3 protein: CATSNRDRGGNEQFF. In DNA, the CDR3 is TGTGCCACCAGCAACCGGGACAGGGGGGGAAATGAGCAGTTCTTC.

This rearrangement joins TRBV7-2 to TRBJ2-7; perhaps TRBD1 as D (6 bases). This CDR3 comprises 16 residues. With 2 bases removed from V and 7 bases from J, the gap between germline ends came to 21 bases. Germline CDR1 and CDR2: SGHTA and FQGNSA. CDR3 in DNA: TGTGCCAGCAGCTTATTCGTAGGGGGACCCACGCGGGAGCAGTACTTC. Translating gives CASSLFVGGPTREQYF.

J is TRBJ2-7 and V is TRBV18; D perhaps matches TRBD2 (6 bases). This CDR3 comprises 15 residues. V lost 1 base, J lost 6 bases, and 16 bases lay in between. From germline, CDR1 is KGHSH and CDR2 LQKENI. The CDR3 region has the DNA TGTGCCAGCTCACCACTCGGAGGGGAGAGCTTCGAGCAGTACTTC. Amino acids: CASSPLGGESFEQYF.

This clone came up a few times. V usage is TRBV28 and J usage is TRBJ2-3; D is ambiguous. Germline V gives CDR1 MDHEN, CDR2 SYDVKM. With 1 base removed from V and 2 bases from J, the gap between germline ends came to 4 bases. The CDR3 has 13 residues. CDR3 protein: CASSLYNTDTQYF. In nucleotides, the CDR3 is TGTGCCAGCAGTTTATATAACACAGATACGCAGTATTTT.

J is TRBJ1-4 and V is TRBV2, with TRBD1 matching 9 bases. The J segment lost 8 bases and the V segment lost 6 bases, leaving 1 base of the junction unmatched. CDR1 is SNHLY, CDR2 FYNNEI, per germline. The CDR3 has 12 residues. CDR3: CASRDRGEKLFF. The CDR3 DNA follows: TGTGCCAGCAGGGACAGGGGAGAAAAACTGTTTTTT. Filled out from reference TRBV2 and TRBJ1-4, the complete variable domain reads EPEVTQTPSHQVTQMGQEVILRCVPISNHLYFYWYRQILGQKVEFLVSFYNNEISEKSEIFDDQFSVERPDGSNFTLKIRSTKLEDSAMYFCASRDRGEKLFFGSGTQLSVL.